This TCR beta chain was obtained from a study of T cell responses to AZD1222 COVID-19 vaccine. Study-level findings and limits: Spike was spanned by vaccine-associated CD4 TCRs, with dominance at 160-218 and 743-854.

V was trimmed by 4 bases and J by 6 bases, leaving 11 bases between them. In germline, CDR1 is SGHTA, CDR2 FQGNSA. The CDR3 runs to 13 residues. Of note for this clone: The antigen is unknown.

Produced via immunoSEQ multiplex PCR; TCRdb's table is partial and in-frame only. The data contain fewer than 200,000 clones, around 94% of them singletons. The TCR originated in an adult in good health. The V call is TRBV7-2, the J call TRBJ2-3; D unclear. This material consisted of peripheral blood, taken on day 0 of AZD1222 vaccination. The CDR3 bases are TGTGCCAGCAGCTCTAACCTCGGCGATACGCAGTATTTT. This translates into CASSSNLGDTQYF.